This TCR beta chain was sequenced for a study of blood T cell repertoires in COVID-19. The CDR3 contains 14 residues. The junction had 10 bases not matched to a gene; V was cut back by 6 bases and J by 8 bases. Only in-frame clones appear in the TCRdb table, and some are missing; sequencing was by immunoSEQ multiplex PCR. The sample includes some 200,000 clones, about 88% of them seen just once. This sequence joins TRBV23-1 and TRBJ2-1; 7 bases fit TRBD2. Being an ORF, TRBV23-1 has a function that is uncertain. The sequenced material came from peripheral blood. This TCR derives from a man aged 50-60 years with COVID-19, enrolled during active disease. CDR3: CASSSRGVRDEQFF. The CDR3 DNA follows: TGCGCCAGCAGCTCCCGGGGGGTTCGGGATGAGCAGTTCTTC.